What follows is one TCR beta chain and its context. TCRdb's copy holds only in-frame clones and misses some; the assay was immunoSEQ multiplex PCR. The data hold approximately 210,000 clones, with about nine tenths observed a single time. The source of the sample is a study of blood T cell repertoires in COVID-19. The CDR3 totals 16 residues. Sequenced sample: peripheral blood. The sequence came from a middle-aged man with COVID-19, enrolled during active disease. This chain uses TRBV21-1 with TRBJ2-7; TRBD1 is the table's D call and was not checked against the DNA. TRBV21-1 is noted as a pseudogene. The CDR3 loop reads CASSKTAGRLAYEQYF. In nucleotides, the CDR3 is TGTGCCAGCAGCAAAACGGCAGGCCGGTTGGCCTACGAGCAGTACTTC.